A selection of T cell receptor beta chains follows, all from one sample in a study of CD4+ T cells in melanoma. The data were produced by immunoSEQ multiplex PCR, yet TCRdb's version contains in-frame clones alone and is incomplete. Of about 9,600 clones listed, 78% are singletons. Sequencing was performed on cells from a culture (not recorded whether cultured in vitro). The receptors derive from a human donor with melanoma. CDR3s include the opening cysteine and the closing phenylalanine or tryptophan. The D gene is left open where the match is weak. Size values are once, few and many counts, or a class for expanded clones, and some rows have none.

CDR3: CASSFGWGLQETQYF
DNA: TGTGCCAGCAGCTTTGGTTGGGGCCTCCAAGAGACCCAGTACTTC
size: NA
V: TRBV7-9
D: NA
J: TRBJ2-5

CDR3: CASSLLKTAEQFF
DNA: TGTGCCAGCAGCTTGTTGAAGACAGCAGAGCAGTTCTTC
size: NA
V: TRBV5-6
D: NA
J: TRBJ2-1

CDR3: CASSHLVRPEAFF
DNA: TGCGCCAGCAGCCACCTAGTAAGACCTGAAGCTTTCTTT
size: NA
V: TRBV4-1
D: NA
J: TRBJ1-1

CDR3: CASSHWGQGVNEKLFF
DNA: TGTGCCAGCAGCCATTGGGGACAGGGGGTTAATGAAAAACTGTTTTTT
size: NA
V: TRBV3-1/TRBV3-2
D: TRBD1
J: TRBJ1-4

CDR3: CASSKGGEGGEQFF
DNA: TGTGCCAGCAGTAAGGGGGGGGAGGGCGGTGAGCAGTTCTTC
size: once
V: TRBV5-4
D: NA
J: TRBJ2-1

CDR3: CASSFDRLNTEAFF
DNA: TGCGCCAGCAGCTTTGACAGACTTAACACTGAAGCTTTCTTT
size: NA
V: TRBV5-1
D: NA
J: TRBJ1-1

CDR3: CATGTRSTDTQYF
DNA: TGTGCCACAGGGACGCGGAGCACAGATACGCAGTATTTT
size: NA
V: TRBV11-2
D: NA
J: TRBJ2-3

CDR3: CASSEANQPEAFF
DNA: TGTGCCAGCAGTGAAGCGAACCAACCCGAAGCTTTCTTT
size: NA
V: TRBV2
D: NA
J: TRBJ1-1

CDR3: CASSFSGTVNEKLFF
DNA: TGCGCCAGCAGCTTTTCCGGGACAGTCAATGAAAAACTGTTTTTT
size: NA
V: TRBV5-1
D: TRBD1
J: TRBJ1-4

CDR3: CASSQAGDRGREQFF
DNA: TGTGCCAGCAGCCAAGCGGGGGACAGGGGGCGGGAGCAGTTCTTC
size: few
V: TRBV3-1/TRBV3-2
D: TRBD1
J: TRBJ2-1

CDR3: CASSLRDRAYEQYF
DNA: TGTGCCAGCAGCCTGCGGGACAGGGCATACGAGCAGTACTTC
size: NA
V: TRBV7-8
D: TRBD1
J: TRBJ2-7

CDR3: CASREQGPGTEAFF
DNA: TGTGCCAGCAGGGAACAGGGTCCGGGCACTGAAGCTTTCTTT
size: once
V: TRBV6-6
D: NA
J: TRBJ1-1

CDR3: CAWSRNGWQETQYF
DNA: TGTGCCTGGAGCCGAAACGGGTGGCAAGAGACCCAGTACTTC
size: NA
V: TRBV30
D: NA
J: TRBJ2-5

CDR3: CASSRIGTGDEKLFF
DNA: TGTGCCAGCAGCCGAATCGGGACAGGAGATGAAAAACTGTTTTTT
size: NA
V: TRBV7-9
D: TRBD1
J: TRBJ1-4

CDR3: CASSLDGQFNQPQHF
DNA: TGCGCCAGCAGTTTGGACGGCCAGTTCAATCAGCCCCAGCATTTT
size: NA
V: TRBV5-1
D: NA
J: TRBJ1-5

CDR3: CASSLWYGQGTDTQYF
DNA: TGTGCCAGCAGCCTTTGGTACGGACAGGGGACAGATACGCAGTATTTT
size: once
V: TRBV6-4
D: TRBD1
J: TRBJ2-3

CDR3: CASSLPGRPSSF
DNA: TGTGCCAGCAGCCTACCGGGACGGCCATCTAGCTTC
size: NA
V: TRBV7-9
D: NA
J: TRBJ1-2

CDR3: CASSQGAGDSYNSPLHF
DNA: TGTGCCAGCAGCCAAGGAGCAGGGGATTCCTATAATTCACCCCTCCACTTT
size: NA
V: TRBV4-2
D: NA
J: TRBJ1-6

CDR3: CASSLSVNYGYTF
DNA: TGTGCCAGCAGCTTGAGTGTTAACTATGGCTACACCTTC
size: NA
V: TRBV5-5
D: NA
J: TRBJ1-2

CDR3: CAWSVSRWEQFF
DNA: TGTGCCTGGAGTGTTTCGCGATGGGAGCAGTTCTTC
size: NA
V: TRBV30
D: NA
J: TRBJ2-1

CDR3: CAWSLTGGLEQKLFF
DNA: TGTGCCTGGAGTCTGACCGGGGGCCTCGAGCAAAAACTGTTTTTT
size: NA
V: TRBV30
D: NA
J: TRBJ1-4

CDR3: CASRSVRRGDSPLHF
DNA: TGTGCCAGCAGGTCTGTGAGAAGGGGTGATTCACCCCTCCACTTT
size: NA
V: TRBV7-9
D: NA
J: TRBJ1-6

CDR3: CASSLSGQGRWTEAFF
DNA: TGCGCCAGCAGCTTGTCGGGACAGGGACGTTGGACTGAAGCTTTCTTT
size: NA
V: TRBV5-1
D: TRBD1
J: TRBJ1-1

CDR3: CASSLGPTVYEQYF
DNA: TGTGCCAGCAGCTTAGGCCCCACGGTCTACGAGCAGTACTTC
size: NA
V: TRBV7-8
D: NA
J: TRBJ2-7

CDR3: CASNGEHQASNSPLHF
DNA: TGTGCCAGCAATGGGGAACACCAGGCTTCAAATTCACCCCTCCACTTT
size: NA
V: TRBV2
D: NA
J: TRBJ1-6

CDR3: CASSKGSNEKLFF
DNA: TGTGCCAGCAGTAAGGGCAGTAATGAAAAACTGTTTTTT
size: NA
V: TRBV12-3/TRBV12-4
D: NA
J: TRBJ1-4

CDR3: CASSLGKGKSYEQYF
DNA: TGTGCCAGCAGCTTAGGGAAAGGGAAGTCCTACGAGCAGTACTTC
size: once
V: TRBV7-9
D: NA
J: TRBJ2-7

CDR3: CAWSGGTGINTIYF
DNA: TGTGCCTGGAGCGGCGGCACAGGGATAAACACCATATATTTT
size: NA
V: TRBV30
D: NA
J: TRBJ1-3

CDR3: CATSRDSGNQPQHF
DNA: TGTGCCACCAGCAGAGATTCAGGGAATCAGCCCCAGCATTTT
size: NA
V: TRBV15
D: NA
J: TRBJ1-5

CDR3: CASSESQGKETQYF
DNA: TGCGCCAGCAGTGAGTCACAGGGGAAGGAGACCCAGTACTTC
size: few
V: TRBV10-1
D: TRBD1
J: TRBJ2-5

CDR3: CASSESVVYGYTF
DNA: TGTGCCAGCAGTGAATCGGTGGTTTATGGCTACACCTTC
size: NA
V: TRBV2
D: NA
J: TRBJ1-2

CDR3: CASSLTPVNTEAFF
DNA: TGCGCCAGCAGCTTGACCCCAGTGAACACTGAAGCTTTCTTT
size: NA
V: TRBV5-1
D: NA
J: TRBJ1-1

CDR3: CSVGRTANTGELFF
DNA: TGCAGCGTTGGGCGGACTGCGAACACCGGGGAGCTGTTTTTT
size: NA
V: TRBV29-1
D: NA
J: TRBJ2-2

CDR3: CASSWGRMNTEAFF
DNA: TGCGCCAGCAGCTGGGGCAGAATGAACACTGAAGCTTTCTTT
size: NA
V: TRBV10-2
D: NA
J: TRBJ1-1

CDR3: CAWSVPGLVGYTF
DNA: TGTGCCTGGAGTGTACCCGGGTTAGTGGGCTACACCTTC
size: few
V: TRBV30
D: NA
J: TRBJ1-2

CDR3: CASSLGSGLDYGYTF
DNA: TGTGCCAGCAGCTTAGGTTCAGGGTTGGACTATGGCTACACCTTC
size: few
V: TRBV7-2
D: NA
J: TRBJ1-2

CDR3: CASSLSKSSYNEQFF
DNA: TGCGCCAGCAGCTTATCTAAGAGCTCCTACAATGAGCAGTTCTTC
size: NA
V: TRBV5-1
D: NA
J: TRBJ2-1

CDR3: CASSLGQGEEDIQYF
DNA: TGCGCCAGCAGCCTGGGACAGGGGGAGGAGGACATTCAGTACTTC
size: NA
V: TRBV4-1
D: TRBD1
J: TRBJ2-4

CDR3: CASSLFPRGQDNVLTF
DNA: TGTGCCAGCAGCTTATTTCCCAGGGGACAGGACAACGTCCTGACTTTC
size: NA
V: TRBV7-3
D: TRBD1
J: TRBJ2-6

CDR3: CASSLTRPGQGTLGLDYTF
DNA: TGTGCCAGCAGCTTAACGCGCCCGGGACAGGGAACCTTAGGCCTGGACTACACCTTC
size: NA
V: TRBV7-3
D: TRBD1
J: TRBJ1-2

CDR3: CASSATRSSTDTQYF
DNA: TGTGCCAGCAGTGCCACTAGGAGTAGCACAGATACGCAGTATTTT
size: few
V: TRBV2
D: NA
J: TRBJ2-3

CDR3: CASHTEPGMPQHF
DNA: TGTGCCAGCCACACAGAACCGGGGATGCCCCAGCATTTT
size: NA
V: TRBV6-6
D: NA
J: TRBJ1-5

CDR3: CASSPRSKETQYF
DNA: TGTGCCAGCAGCCCCCGGAGTAAAGAGACCCAGTACTTC
size: NA
V: TRBV11-2
D: NA
J: TRBJ2-5

CDR3: CASSVGVGGGRTDTQYF
DNA: TGTGCCAGCAGCGTAGGGGTCGGCGGGGGTCGGACAGATACGCAGTATTTT
size: NA
V: TRBV9
D: TRBD2
J: TRBJ2-3

CDR3: CACRGPGTGLGEQYF
DNA: TGTGCCTGTAGAGGGCCTGGGACAGGACTTGGGGAGCAGTACTTC
size: NA
V: TRBV30
D: TRBD1
J: TRBJ2-7

CDR3: CASTHSDGSSGNTIYF
DNA: TGTGCCAGCACACATTCGGACGGGAGCTCTGGAAACACCATATATTTT
size: NA
V: TRBV7-9
D: NA
J: TRBJ1-3

CDR3: CASSLVGGGTEAFF
DNA: TGTGCCAGCAGCTTAGTAGGGGGGGGAACTGAAGCTTTCTTT
size: NA
V: TRBV7-9
D: NA
J: TRBJ1-1

CDR3: CASSPRSSYEQYF
DNA: TGTGCCAGCAGTCCAAGGTCATCCTACGAGCAGTACTTC
size: NA
V: TRBV5-4
D: NA
J: TRBJ2-7

CDR3: CASSTGWRENTEAFF
DNA: TGTGCCAGTAGTACCGGATGGAGGGAGAACACTGAAGCTTTCTTT
size: NA
V: TRBV19
D: NA
J: TRBJ1-1

CDR3: CASSSGDGENQPQHF
DNA: TGCGCCAGCAGCTCAGGGGACGGGGAGAATCAGCCCCAGCATTTT
size: NA
V: TRBV5-1
D: NA
J: TRBJ1-5

CDR3: CASRASRGAYNEQFF
DNA: TGTGCCAGCAGGGCCTCCAGGGGGGCTTACAATGAGCAGTTCTTC
size: NA
V: TRBV6-5
D: NA
J: TRBJ2-1

CDR3: CASSPGRAGAFF
DNA: TGTGCCAGCAGCCCGGGGAGAGCCGGAGCTTTCTTT
size: NA
V: TRBV7-9
D: NA
J: TRBJ1-1

CDR3: CSASVGHDSEQFF
DNA: TGCAGTGCTAGTGTGGGACACGATTCAGAGCAGTTCTTC
size: NA
V: TRBV20-1
D: NA
J: TRBJ2-1

CDR3: CASSLGSGVTQYF
DNA: TGTGCCAGCAGCTTAGGGTCGGGGGTAACGCAGTACTTC
size: once
V: TRBV7-9
D: NA
J: TRBJ2-7